A selection of T cell receptor beta chains follows, all from one sample in a study of T cells in Graves' hyperthyroidism and ophthalmopathy. TCRdb passed the multiplex PCR reads through MiXCR, listing each CDR3 protein once. The repertoire includes 400,000 to 500,000 distinct CDR3 sequences, approximately 15% of them detected once, and around 17% sits in the top ten. The material sequenced was blood. All receptors come from a woman aged 18-35 years with Graves' hyperthyroidism. The CDR3 runs from the conserved cysteine through the conserved F or W. D genes are given only for firm matches. Size is omitted from some rows. Given values are once, few, many or a class for expanded clones.

clone_size j_call d_call v_call cdr3_aa cdr3_nt
- TRBJ1-2 - TRBV20-1 CSASTGYDGYTF TGCAGTGCTTCCACAGGGTATGATGGCTACACCTTC
many TRBJ1-1 - TRBV19 CASSIGAKEIREAFF TGTGCCAGTAGTATTGGGGCCAAGGAGATTCGGGAAGCTTTCTTT
many TRBJ1-5 TRBD1 TRBV12-3/TRBV12-4 CASSMTGYSNQPQHF TGTGCCAGCAGTATGACAGGGTATAGCAATCAGCCCCAGCATTTT
few TRBJ1-2 - TRBV19 CASSIGDSYGYTF TGTGCCAGTAGTATAGGCGACAGCTATGGCTACACCTTC
many TRBJ2-3 TRBD2 TRBV20-1 CSAAGGRGDTQYF TGCAGTGCTGCGGGAGGGCGAGGAGATACGCAGTATTTT
- TRBJ2-3 - TRBV9 CASSSLADRNTDTQYF TGTGCCAGCAGCTCCCTAGCGGACAGGAACACAGATACGCAGTATTTT
many TRBJ1-1 - TRBV27 CASSLQEGYGAFF TGTGCCAGCAGTCTCCAGGAAGGGTATGGAGCTTTCTTT
- TRBJ2-1 TRBD1 TRBV28 CASSSGTGVIGSTYNEQFF TGTGCCAGCAGTTCCGGGACAGGGGTTATCGGGTCTACCTACAATGAGCAGTTCTTC
many TRBJ2-4 - TRBV5-1 CASSLGVRRDKNIQYF TGCGCCAGCAGCTTAGGTGTGCGCAGGGACAAAAACATTCAGTACTTC
- TRBJ1-1 - TRBV12-3/TRBV12-4 CASSEPGAWTGNTEAFF TGTGCCAGCAGCGAACCAGGGGCCTGGACGGGGAACACTGAAGCTTTCTTT
many TRBJ2-3 - TRBV7-9 CASSLLISGSPGDTQYF TGTGCCAGCAGCTTATTGATCAGTGGGTCCCCAGGGGATACGCAGTATTTT
- TRBJ1-5 - TRBV7-6 CASSPTIFNQPQHF TGTGCCAGCAGCCCCACTATTTTCAATCAGCCCCAGCATTTT
- TRBJ1-2 - TRBV10-3 CAISGAVGYTF TGTGCCATCAGTGGAGCGGTAGGCTACACCTTC
many TRBJ2-1 - TRBV7-9 CASSLVSKGNEQFF TGTGCCAGCAGCTTAGTTTCAAAGGGCAATGAGCAGTTCTTC
many TRBJ1-1 - TRBV29-1 CSSADTEAFF TGCAGCTCTGCAGACACTGAAGCTTTCTTT